This is a list of T cell receptor beta chains from one sample in a study of cytomegalovirus exposure and HLA in healthy donors. TCRdb keeps only in-frame clones here, not all; method: immunoSEQ multiplex PCR. This sample yields fewer than 100,000 clones, of which 60% to 85% are seen a single time; 16% belongs to the top ten. What was sequenced was PBMCs. Every receptor here comes from a man aged 55 to 70 in good health and CMV-seropositive. CDR3s leave out the opening cysteine and the closing phenylalanine or tryptophan. Fields, in order: V gene, J gene, CDR3 protein.

TRBV28	TRBJ1-5	ASKTGGIQVRH
TRBV11-2	TRBJ2-7	ASSPGPGLGEQY
TRBV5-6	TRBJ2-2	ASPSGGRPNTGELF
TRBV6-6	TRBJ1-2	ASSYEGDGYT
TRBV7-9	TRBJ2-1	ASSLGDRGRPINEQF
TRBV28	TRBJ2-5	ASIRRSGETQY
TRBV6-1	TRBJ1-2	ASFHKQGAWGYT
TRBV5-4	TRBJ2-2	ASSFRTGELF
TRBV19	TRBJ1-4	ASIGTGQGEKLF
TRBV2	TRBJ2-3	ASSDLRGTDTQY
TRBV7-3	TRBJ2-1	ASSLKGGSYNEQF
TRBV6-1	TRBJ1-2	ASGAGEKSGYT
TRBV30	TRBJ1-3	AWSVNSNTIY
TRBV5-1	TRBJ2-2	ASSLGTQNTGELF
TRBV29-1	.	SVEDRTVYEQY
TRBV5-6	TRBJ1-5	ASSFRTGVNQPQH
TRBV14	TRBJ2-7	ASSQGWGRGRSSYEQY
TRBV2	TRBJ1-3	ASSGRGASSGNTIY
TRBV6-5	TRBJ2-1	ASRMMSSYNEQF
TRBV29-1	TRBJ2-7	SGGGETTGSYEQY
TRBV5-1	TRBJ1-6	ASSLVGDRRSNSPLH
TRBV27	TRBJ2-3	ASSPRTSGATTQY
TRBV11-1	TRBJ2-7	ASTPGGRLAGIYEQY
TRBV18	TRBJ1-3	ASSPSDRVVSGNTIY
TRBV6-1	TRBJ2-7	ASRLGQGAHEQY
TRBV7-2	TRBJ1-5	ASREGGKGNQPQH
TRBV5-1	TRBJ1-2	ASSRGWGSTPTDYT
TRBV5-1	TRBJ2-7	ASSRTGWEYEQY
TRBV4-1	TRBJ1-1	ASSQPGTGDLAEAF
TRBV25-1	TRBJ1-2	ASRRDSNYGYT
TRBV6-1	TRBJ1-5	ASSVQGAGQPQH
TRBV4-3	TRBJ2-3	ASSLGAAGGTADTQY
TRBV30	TRBJ2-2	AWSFAGPGELF
TRBV30	TRBJ1-1	AWHGTGNTEAF
TRBV5-1	TRBJ2-5	ASSLSQETQY
TRBV6-1	TRBJ2-1	ASSVPRNSYNEQF
TRBV7-6	TRBJ2-7	ASSSNSGGYEQY
TRBV28	TRBJ1-6	ASSSPPRVRSSSPLH
TRBV10-1	TRBJ1-6	ASSKDFNSPLH
TRBV7-9	TRBJ1-6	ASTSQGGGSPLH
TRBV27	TRBJ1-2	ASSLRQGEGYT
TRBV7-3	TRBJ2-3	ASSFTGGGDTQY
TRBV5-8	TRBJ2-4	ASRPDRSRAKNIQY
TRBV27	TRBJ2-7	ASSISVLGQRYEQY
TRBV30	TRBJ1-6	AWSSQGGSPLH
TRBV7-2	TRBJ1-4	ASSWAREEKLF
TRBV29-1	TRBJ2-7	SVRDRRTYEQY
TRBV10-3	TRBJ2-5	AISESGQRDETQY
TRBV18	TRBJ2-7	ASSQDNYEQY
TRBV27	TRBJ1-2	ASSPLGQGEGYT
TRBV5-1	TRBJ2-1	ASSLYSFLSYNEQF
TRBV10-1	TRBJ2-7	ARTLVGTGVYEQY
TRBV6-5	TRBJ1-2	ASSPTGGHGYT